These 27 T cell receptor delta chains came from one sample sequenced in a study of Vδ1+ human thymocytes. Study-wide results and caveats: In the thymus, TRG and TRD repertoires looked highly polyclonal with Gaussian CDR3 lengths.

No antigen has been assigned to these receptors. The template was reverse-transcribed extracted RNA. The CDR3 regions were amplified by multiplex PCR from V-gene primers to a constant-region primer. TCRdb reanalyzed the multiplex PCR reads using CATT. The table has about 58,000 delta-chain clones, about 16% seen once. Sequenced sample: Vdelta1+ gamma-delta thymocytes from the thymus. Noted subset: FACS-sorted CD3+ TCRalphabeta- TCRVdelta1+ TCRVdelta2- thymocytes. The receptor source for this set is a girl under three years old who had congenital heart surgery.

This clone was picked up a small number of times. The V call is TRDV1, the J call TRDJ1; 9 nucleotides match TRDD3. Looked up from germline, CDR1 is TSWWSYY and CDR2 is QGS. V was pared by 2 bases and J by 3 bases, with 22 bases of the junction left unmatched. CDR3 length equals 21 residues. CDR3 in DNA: TGTGCTCTTGGGGAATTCTCCTCTTACCCCTTACTGGGGGACGCTCCCGATAAACTCATCTTT. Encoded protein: CALGEFSSYPLLGDAPDKLIF.

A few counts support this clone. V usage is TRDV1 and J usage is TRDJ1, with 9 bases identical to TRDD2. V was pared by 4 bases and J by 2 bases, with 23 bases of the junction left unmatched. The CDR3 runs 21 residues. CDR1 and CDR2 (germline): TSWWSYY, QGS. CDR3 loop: CALGVPFLRRGIGEHTDKLIF. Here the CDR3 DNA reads TGTGCTCTTGGGGTACCCTTCCTACGGCGAGGGATTGGGGAACATACCGATAAACTCATCTTT.

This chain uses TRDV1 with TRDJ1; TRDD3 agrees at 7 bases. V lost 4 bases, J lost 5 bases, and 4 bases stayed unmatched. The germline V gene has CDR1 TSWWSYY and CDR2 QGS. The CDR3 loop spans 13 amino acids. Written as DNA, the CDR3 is TGTGCTCTTGGGGGGGATACATCGGATAAACTCATCTTT. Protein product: CALGGDTSDKLIF.

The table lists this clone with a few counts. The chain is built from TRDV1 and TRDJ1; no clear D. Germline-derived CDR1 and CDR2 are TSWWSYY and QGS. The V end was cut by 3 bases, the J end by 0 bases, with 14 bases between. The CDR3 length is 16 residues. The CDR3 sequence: CALGDPILPYTDKLIF. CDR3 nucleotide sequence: TGTGCTCTTGGGGATCCCATACTCCCGTACACCGATAAACTCATCTTT.

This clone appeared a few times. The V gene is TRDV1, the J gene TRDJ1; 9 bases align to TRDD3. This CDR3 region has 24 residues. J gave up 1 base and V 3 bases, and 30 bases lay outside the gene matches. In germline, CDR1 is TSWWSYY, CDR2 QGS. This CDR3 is CALGETLLRPFGGWGMGVTDKLIF. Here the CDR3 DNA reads TGTGCTCTTGGGGAGACCCTGCTCCGCCCCTTTGGGGGCTGGGGGATGGGGGTCACCGATAAACTCATCTTT.

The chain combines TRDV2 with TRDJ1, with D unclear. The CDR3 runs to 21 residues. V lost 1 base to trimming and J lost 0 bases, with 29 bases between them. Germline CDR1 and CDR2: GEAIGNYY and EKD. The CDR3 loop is CACDTVTNLEGLPPYTDKLIF. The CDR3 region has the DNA TGTGCCTGTGACACAGTAACTAACCTTGAGGGTTTACCCCCGTACACCGATAAACTCATCTTT.

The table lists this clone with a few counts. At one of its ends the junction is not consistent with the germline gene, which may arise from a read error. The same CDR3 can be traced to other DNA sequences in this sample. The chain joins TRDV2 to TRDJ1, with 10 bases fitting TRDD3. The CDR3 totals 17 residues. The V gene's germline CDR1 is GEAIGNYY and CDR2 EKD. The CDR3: CACDTVVTGGYTDKLIF. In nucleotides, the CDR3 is TGCGCCTGTGACACCGTGGTGACTGGGGGATACACCGATAAACTCATCTTT.

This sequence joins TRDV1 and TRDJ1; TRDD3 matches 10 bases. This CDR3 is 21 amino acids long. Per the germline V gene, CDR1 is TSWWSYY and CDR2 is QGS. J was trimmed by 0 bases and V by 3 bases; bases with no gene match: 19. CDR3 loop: CALGDPPSSSSTGGYTDKLIF. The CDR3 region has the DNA TGTGCTCTTGGGGACCCACCTTCCTCCTCTAGTACTGGGGGATACACCGATAAACTCATCTTT.

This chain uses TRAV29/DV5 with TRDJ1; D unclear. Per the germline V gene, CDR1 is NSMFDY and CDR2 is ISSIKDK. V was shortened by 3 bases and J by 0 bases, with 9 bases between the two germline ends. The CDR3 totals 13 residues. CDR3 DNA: TGTGCAGCAATCCCCCGGTACACCGATAAACTCATCTTT. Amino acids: CAAIPRYTDKLIF.

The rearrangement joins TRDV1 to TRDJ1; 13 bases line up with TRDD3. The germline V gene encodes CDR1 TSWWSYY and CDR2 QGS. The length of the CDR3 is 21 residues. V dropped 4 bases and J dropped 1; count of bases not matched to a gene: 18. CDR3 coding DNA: TGTGCTCTTGGGGGCGACCGATACTGGGGGATACGAATATCAGTCACCGATAAACTCATCTTT. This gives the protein CALGGDRYWGIRISVTDKLIF.

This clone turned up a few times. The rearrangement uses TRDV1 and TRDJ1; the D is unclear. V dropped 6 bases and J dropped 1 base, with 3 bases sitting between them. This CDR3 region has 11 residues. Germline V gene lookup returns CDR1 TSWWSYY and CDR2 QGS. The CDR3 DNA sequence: TGTGCTCTTGGTGTCACCGATAAACTCATCTTT. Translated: CALGVTDKLIF.

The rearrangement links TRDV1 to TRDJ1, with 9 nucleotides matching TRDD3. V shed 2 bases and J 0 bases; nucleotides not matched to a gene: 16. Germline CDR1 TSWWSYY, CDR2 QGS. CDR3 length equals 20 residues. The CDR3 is CALGESFRGLGDVYTDKLIF. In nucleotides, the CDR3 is TGTGCTCTTGGGGAATCGTTCCGGGGACTGGGGGACGTGTACACCGATAAACTCATCTTT.

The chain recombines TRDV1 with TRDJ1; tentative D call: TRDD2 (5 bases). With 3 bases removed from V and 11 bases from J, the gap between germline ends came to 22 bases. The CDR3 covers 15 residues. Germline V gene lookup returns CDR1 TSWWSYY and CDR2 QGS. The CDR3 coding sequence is TGTGCTCTTGGGGACCGTGGGACCTTCGACCAAGGGCTCATCTTT. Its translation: CALGDRGTFDQGLIF.

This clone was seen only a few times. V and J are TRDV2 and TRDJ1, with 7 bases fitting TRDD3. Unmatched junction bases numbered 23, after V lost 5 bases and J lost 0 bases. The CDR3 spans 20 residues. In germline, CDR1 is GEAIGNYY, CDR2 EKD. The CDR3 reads CACAFPPGGKDWGYTDKLIF. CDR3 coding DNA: TGTGCCTGTGCATTTCCTCCAGGTGGAAAGGACTGGGGATACACCGATAAACTCATCTTT.

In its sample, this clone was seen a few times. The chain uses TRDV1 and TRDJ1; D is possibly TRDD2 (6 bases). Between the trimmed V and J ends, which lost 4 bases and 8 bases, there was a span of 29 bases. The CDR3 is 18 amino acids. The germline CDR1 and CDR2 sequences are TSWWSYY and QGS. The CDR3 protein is CALGAASWHGAGSPKLIF. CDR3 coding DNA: TGTGCTCTTGGGGCAGCTTCCTGGCACGGTGCTGGGTCCCCCAAACTCATCTTT.

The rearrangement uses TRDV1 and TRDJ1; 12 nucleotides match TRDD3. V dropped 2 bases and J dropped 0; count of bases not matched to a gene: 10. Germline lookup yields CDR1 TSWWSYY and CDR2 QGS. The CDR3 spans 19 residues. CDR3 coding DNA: TGTGCTCTTGGGGAAGTTGGTCAGAACTGGGGGATACACACCGATAAACTCATCTTT. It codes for CALGEVGQNWGIHTDKLIF.

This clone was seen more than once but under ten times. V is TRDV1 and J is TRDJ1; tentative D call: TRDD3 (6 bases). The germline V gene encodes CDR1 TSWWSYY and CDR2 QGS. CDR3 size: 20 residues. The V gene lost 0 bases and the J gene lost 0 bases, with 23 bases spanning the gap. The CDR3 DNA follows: TGTGCTCTTGGGGAACTAACGCGCGCCGACTGGGACTCGTACACCGATAAACTCATCTTT. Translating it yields CALGELTRADWDSYTDKLIF.

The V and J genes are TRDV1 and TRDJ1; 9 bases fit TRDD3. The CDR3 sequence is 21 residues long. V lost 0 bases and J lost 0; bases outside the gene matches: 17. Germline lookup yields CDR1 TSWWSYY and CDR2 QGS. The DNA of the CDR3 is TGTGCTCTTGGGGAACTCTCAATATTCCTACGAGGGGGATACTACACCGATAAACTCATCTTT. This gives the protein CALGELSIFLRGGYYTDKLIF.

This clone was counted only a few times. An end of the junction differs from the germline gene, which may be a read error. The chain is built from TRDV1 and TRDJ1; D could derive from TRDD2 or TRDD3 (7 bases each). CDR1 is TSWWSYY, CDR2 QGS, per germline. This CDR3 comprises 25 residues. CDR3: CALGVPSLAQGDLGGPIRWTDKPIF. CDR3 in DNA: TGTGCTCTTGGGGTCCCTTCCTTAGCTCAGGGGGACCTGGGGGGTCCCATAAGATGGACCGATAAACCCATCTTT.

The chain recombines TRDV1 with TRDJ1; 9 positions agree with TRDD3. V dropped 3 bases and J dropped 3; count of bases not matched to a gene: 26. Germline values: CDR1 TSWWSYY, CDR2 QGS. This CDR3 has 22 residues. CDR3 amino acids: CALGDRFLLLGGYSRAPDKLIF. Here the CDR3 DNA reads TGTGCTCTTGGGGACCGATTCCTTCTTCTGGGGGGATACTCCCGGGCCCCCGATAAACTCATCTTT.

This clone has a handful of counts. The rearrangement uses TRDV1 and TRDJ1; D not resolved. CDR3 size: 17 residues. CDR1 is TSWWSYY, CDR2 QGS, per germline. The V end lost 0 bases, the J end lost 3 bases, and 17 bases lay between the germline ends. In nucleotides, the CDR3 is TGTGCTCTTGGGGAACTGCGGTCGGTACGAGATGCCGATAAACTCATCTTT. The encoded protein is CALGELRSVRDADKLIF.

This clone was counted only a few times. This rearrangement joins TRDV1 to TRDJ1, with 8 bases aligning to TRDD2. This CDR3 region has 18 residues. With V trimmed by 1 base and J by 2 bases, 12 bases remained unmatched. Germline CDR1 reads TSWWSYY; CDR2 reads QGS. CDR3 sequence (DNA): TGTGCTCTTGGGGAACCTTCCTACGGGTTTGGGGAAACCGATAAACTCATCTTT. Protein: CALGEPSYGFGETDKLIF.

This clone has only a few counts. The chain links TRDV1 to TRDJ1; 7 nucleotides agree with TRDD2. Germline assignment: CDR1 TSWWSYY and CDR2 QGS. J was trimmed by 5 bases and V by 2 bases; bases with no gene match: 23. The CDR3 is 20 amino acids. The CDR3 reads CALGEGFLRRGRQKEDKLIF. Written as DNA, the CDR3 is TGTGCTCTTGGGGAAGGGTTCCTACGTAGGGGCCGACAAAAGGAGGATAAACTCATCTTT.

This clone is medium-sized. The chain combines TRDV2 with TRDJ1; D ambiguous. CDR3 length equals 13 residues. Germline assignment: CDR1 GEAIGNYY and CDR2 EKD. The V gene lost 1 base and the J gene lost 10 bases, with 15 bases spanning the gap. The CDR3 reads CACDTISPAVLIF. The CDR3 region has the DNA TGTGCCTGTGACACTATTTCCCCAGCGGTACTCATCTTT.

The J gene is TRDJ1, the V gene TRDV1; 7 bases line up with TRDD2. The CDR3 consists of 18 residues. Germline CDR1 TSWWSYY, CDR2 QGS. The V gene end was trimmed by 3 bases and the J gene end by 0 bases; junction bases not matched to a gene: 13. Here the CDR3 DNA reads TGTGCTCTTGGGGAGCGTCTTCCTATGCGTACTAACACCGATAAACTCATCTTT. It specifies CALGERLPMRTNTDKLIF.

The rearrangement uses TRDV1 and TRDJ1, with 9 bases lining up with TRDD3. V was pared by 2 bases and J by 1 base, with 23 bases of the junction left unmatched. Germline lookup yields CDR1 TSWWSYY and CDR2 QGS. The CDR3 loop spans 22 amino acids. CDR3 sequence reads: CALGEDEWGIKGGHRTTDKLIF. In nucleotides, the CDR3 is TGTGCTCTTGGGGAAGATGAGTGGGGGATAAAAGGAGGCCACAGGACCACCGATAAACTCATCTTT.

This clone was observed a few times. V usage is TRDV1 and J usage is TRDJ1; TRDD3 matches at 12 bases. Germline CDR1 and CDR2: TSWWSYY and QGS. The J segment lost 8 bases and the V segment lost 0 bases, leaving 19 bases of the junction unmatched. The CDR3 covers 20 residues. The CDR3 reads CALGELLLTCHTGGYNKLIF. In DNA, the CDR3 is TGTGCTCTTGGGGAACTTTTATTAACCTGCCATACTGGGGGATACAACAAACTCATCTTT.